The entry that follows covers one TCR beta chain sequence. Deletions cut 3 bases from V and 5 bases from J, with 10 bases between. Germline V gene sequence: CDR1 SEHNR, CDR2 FQNEAQ (reference sequence). The CDR3 is made up of 13 amino acids. This sample is part of a study of blood T cell repertoires in COVID-19. Looking at the study overall: Researchers got acute and convalescent COVID-19 samples from the United States, Italy and Spain. PBMCs, B-cell-depleted T cells, or T cells provided the cDNA or gDNA that made up the material.

In the original processing: Quantification of nucleated cells was approximated via reference gene primer amplification. The repertoire was sequenced with immunoSEQ multiplex PCR; TCRdb's copy has only in-frame clones and lacks some. From that table come the V and J calls and clone size; the DNA was used to work out D and trimming. Here the sample spans approximately 300,000 clones, around 85% being singletons. Sequenced sample: peripheral blood. The chain recombines TRBV7-9 with TRBJ2-5, with D uncertain. This clonotype was sampled from a woman aged 45-65 years with active or convalescent COVID-19. The DNA for the CDR3 is TGTGCCAGCAGCTTTACGGGTGTGGAGACCCAGTACTTC. This translates into CASSFTGVETQYF.